This T cell receptor (beta chain) is drawn from a study of cytomegalovirus exposure and HLA in healthy donors. PCR employed 60 Vbeta and 13 Jbeta primers. The method was immunoSEQ multiplex PCR; TCRdb's version includes in-frame clones alone and lacks a portion of them. The data hold over 130,000 clones, with around 82% observed a single time. To note about this clone: Antigen specificity is unknown.

Overall study results and limits: Later analysis associated a missense DCLRE1C variant with TCR beta V- and J-gene trimming. Follow-up analysis seemed to connect common viral pathogens with several of the most significant clusters identified. In a later analysis, HLA-associated TCR beta chains were more clonally expanded than equally common others.

Per germline, CDR1 LGHNT and CDR2 FRNRAP. The V end lost 5 bases, the J end lost 0 bases, and 16 bases lay between the germline ends. The CDR3 consists of 17 residues. Sequenced: PBMCs. The TCR comes from a man aged 50 to 60 in good health and CMV-seronegative. This chain uses TRBV12-5 with TRBJ1-4; no reliable D call. CDR3 loop: CASGPGWEKATNEKLFF. The CDR3, as DNA: TGTGCTAGTGGTCCCGGTTGGGAGAAGGCAACTAATGAAAAACTGTTTTTT.